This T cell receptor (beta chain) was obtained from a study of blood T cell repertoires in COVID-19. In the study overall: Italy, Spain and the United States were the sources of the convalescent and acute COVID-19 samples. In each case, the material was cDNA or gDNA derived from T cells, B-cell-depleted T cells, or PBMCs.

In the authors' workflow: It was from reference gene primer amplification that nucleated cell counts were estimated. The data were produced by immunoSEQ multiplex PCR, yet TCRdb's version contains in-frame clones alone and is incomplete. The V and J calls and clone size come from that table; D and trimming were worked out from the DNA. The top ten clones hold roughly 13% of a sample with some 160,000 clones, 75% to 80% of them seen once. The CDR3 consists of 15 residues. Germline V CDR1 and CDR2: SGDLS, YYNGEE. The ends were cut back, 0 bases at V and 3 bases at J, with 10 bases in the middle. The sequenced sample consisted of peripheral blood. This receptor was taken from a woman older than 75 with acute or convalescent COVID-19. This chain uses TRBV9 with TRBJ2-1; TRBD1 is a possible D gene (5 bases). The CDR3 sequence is CASSVEGVDYNEQFF. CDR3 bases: TGTGCCAGCAGCGTAGAAGGGGTCGACTACAATGAGCAGTTCTTC.